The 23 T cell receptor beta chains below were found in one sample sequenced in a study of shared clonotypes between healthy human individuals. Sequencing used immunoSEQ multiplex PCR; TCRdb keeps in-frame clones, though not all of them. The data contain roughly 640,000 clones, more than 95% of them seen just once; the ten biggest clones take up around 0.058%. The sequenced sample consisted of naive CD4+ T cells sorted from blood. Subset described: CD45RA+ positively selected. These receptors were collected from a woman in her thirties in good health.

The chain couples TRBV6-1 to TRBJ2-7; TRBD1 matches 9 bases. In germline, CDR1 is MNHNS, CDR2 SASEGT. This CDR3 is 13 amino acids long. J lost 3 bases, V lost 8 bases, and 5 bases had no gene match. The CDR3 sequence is CASGDRVGYEQYF. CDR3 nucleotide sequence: TGTGCCAGCGGGGACAGGGTAGGCTACGAGCAGTACTTC.

CDR3 protein: CASSDHPPREKLFF. Written as DNA, the CDR3 is TGTGCCAGCAGTGACCACCCTCCTAGAGAAAAACTGTTTTTT. V gene TRBV6-1 combines with J gene TRBJ1-4; D unresolved. V was cut by 3 bases and J by 8 bases, with 13 bases left in between. Looked up from germline, CDR1 is MNHNS and CDR2 is SASEGT. The CDR3 is made up of 14 amino acids.

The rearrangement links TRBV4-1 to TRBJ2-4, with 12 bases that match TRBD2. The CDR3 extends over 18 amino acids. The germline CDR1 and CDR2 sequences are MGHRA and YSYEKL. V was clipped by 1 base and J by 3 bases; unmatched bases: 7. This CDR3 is CASSQGLAGGLGKNIQYF. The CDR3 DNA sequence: TGCGCCAGCAGCCAAGGGCTAGCGGGAGGGCTTGGCAAAAACATTCAGTACTTC.

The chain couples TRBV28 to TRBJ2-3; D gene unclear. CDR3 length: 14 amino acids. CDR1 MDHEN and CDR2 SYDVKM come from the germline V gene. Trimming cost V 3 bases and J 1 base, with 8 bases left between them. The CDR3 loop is CASSFLFGTDTQYF. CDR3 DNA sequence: TGTGCCAGCAGTTTTTTGTTCGGCACAGATACGCAGTATTTT.

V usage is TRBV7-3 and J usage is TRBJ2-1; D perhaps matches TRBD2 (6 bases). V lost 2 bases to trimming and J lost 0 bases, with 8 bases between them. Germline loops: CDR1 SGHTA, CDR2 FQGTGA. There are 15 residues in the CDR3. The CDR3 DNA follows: TGTGCCAGCAGCTTAGCGGGGAGCTCCTACAATGAGCAGTTCTTC. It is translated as CASSLAGSSYNEQFF.

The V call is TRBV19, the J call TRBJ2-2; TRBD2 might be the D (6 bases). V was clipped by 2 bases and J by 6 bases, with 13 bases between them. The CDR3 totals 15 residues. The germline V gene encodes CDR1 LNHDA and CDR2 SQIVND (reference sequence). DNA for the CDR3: TGTGCCAGTAGTATACCCGGGACGGGGGCCGGGGAGCTGTTTTTT. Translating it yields CASSIPGTGAGELFF.

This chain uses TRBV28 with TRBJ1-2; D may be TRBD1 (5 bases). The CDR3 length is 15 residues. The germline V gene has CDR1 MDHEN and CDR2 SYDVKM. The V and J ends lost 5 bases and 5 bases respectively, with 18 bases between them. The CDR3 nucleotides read TGTGCCAGCAGTCAACCCGAGGGGCGCGGGTATGGCTACACCTTC. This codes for CASSQPEGRGYGYTF.

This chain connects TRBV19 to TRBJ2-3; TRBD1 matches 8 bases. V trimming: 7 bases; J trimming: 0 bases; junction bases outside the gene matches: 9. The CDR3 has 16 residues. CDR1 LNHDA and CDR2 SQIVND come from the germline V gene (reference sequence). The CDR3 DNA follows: TGTGCCAGTACCAGAAGACGGACAGGGAGCACAGATACGCAGTATTTT. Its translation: CASTRRRTGSTDTQYF.

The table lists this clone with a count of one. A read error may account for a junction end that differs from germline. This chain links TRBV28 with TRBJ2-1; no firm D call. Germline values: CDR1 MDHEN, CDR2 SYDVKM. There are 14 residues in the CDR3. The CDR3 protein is CASSLFHSHNEQFF. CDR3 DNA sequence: TGTGCCAGCAGTTTATTCCACTCCCACAATGAGCAGTTCTTC.

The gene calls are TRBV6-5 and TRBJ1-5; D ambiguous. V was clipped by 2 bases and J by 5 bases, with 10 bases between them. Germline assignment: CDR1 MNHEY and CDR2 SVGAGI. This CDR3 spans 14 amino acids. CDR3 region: CASSYDRVYQPQHF. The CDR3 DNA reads TGTGCCAGCAGTTACGATCGGGTTTATCAGCCCCAGCATTTT.

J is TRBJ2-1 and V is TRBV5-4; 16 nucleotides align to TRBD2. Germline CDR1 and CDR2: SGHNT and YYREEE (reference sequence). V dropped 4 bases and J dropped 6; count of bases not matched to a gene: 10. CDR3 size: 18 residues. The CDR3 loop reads CASSAGLAGGPISNEQFF. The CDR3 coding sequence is TGTGCCAGCAGCGCGGGACTAGCGGGAGGGCCTATTAGCAATGAGCAGTTCTTC.

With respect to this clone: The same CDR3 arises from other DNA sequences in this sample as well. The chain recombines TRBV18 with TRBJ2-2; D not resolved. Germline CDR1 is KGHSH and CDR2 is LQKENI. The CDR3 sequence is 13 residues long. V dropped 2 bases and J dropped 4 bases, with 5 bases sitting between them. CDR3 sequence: CASSPRSTGELFF. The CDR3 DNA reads TGTGCCAGCTCACCAAGGTCCACCGGGGAGCTGTTTTTT.

CDR3 bases: TGTGCCAGCAGCGTAGAAGAATGGGACAGGGGGCCCAGGGGTGAAAAACTGTTTTTT. Amino acids: CASSVEEWDRGPRGEKLFF. J is TRBJ1-4 and V is TRBV9; the match to TRBD1 covers 12 bases. V dropped 0 bases and J dropped 7; count of bases not matched to a gene: 13. The CDR3 sequence is 19 residues long. Germline-derived CDR1 and CDR2 are SGDLS and YYNGEE.

Here the CDR3 reads CASSPRRLAGAETQYF. The CDR3 DNA follows: TGTGCCAGCAGCCCCAGACGACTAGCGGGAGCTGAGACCCAGTACTTC. The chain recombines TRBV7-8 with TRBJ2-5, with 12 bases aligning to TRBD2. The CDR3 sequence is 16 residues long. The junction had 9 bases not matched to a gene; V was cut back by 5 bases and J by 5 bases. Germline loops: CDR1 SGHVS, CDR2 FQNEAQ. Based on the CDR3 plus reference TRBV7-8 and TRBJ2-5, the full variable domain is GAGVSQSPRYKVAKRGQDVALRCDPISGHVSLFWYQQALGQGPEFLTYFQNEAQLDKSGLPSDRFFAERPEGSVSTLKIQRTQQEDSAVYLCASSPRRLAGAETQYFGPGTRLLVL.

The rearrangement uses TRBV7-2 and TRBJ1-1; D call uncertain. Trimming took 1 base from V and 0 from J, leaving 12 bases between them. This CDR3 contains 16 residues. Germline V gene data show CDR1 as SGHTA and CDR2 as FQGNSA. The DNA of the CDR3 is TGTGCCAGCAGCTTAGGACCGCGGGTTGTGAACACTGAAGCTTTCTTT. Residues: CASSLGPRVVNTEAFF. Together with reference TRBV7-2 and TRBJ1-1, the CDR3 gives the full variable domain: GAGVSQSPSNKVTEKGKDVELRCDPISGHTALYWYRQSLGQGLEFLIYFQGNSAPDKSGLPSDRFSAERTGGSVSTLTIQRTQQEDSAVYLCASSLGPRVVNTEAFFGQGTRLTVV.

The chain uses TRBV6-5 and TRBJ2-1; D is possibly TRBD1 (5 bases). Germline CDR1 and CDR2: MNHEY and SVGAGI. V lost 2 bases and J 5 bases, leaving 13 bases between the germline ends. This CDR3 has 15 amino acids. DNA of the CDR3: TGTGCCAGCAGTTACATCAGGGCCGGAGACAATGAGCAGTTCTTC. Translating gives CASSYIRAGDNEQFF.

Here the CDR3 DNA reads TGCGCCAGCAGTCCTGGGGGCGGAGCGGCCGACAATGAGCAGTTCTTC. Its protein product is CASSPGGGAADNEQFF. The chain combines TRBV5-1 with TRBJ2-1, with D tentatively TRBD1 (6 bases). CDR1 SGHRS and CDR2 YFSETQ come from the germline V gene. CDR3 length: 16 amino acids. Trimming stripped 5 bases from V and 5 bases from J, with 20 bases between.

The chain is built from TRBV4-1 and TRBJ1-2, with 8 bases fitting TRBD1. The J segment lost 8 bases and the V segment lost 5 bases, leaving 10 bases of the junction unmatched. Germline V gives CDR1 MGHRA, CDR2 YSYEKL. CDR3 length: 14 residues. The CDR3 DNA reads TGCGCCAGCAGCTACCGAGGACAGGGTAACGGCTACACCTTC. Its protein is CASSYRGQGNGYTF.

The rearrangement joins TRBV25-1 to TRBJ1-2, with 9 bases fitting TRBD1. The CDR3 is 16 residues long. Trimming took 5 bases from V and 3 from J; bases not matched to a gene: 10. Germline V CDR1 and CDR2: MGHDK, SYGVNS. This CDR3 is CASSYSQGAEDYGYTF. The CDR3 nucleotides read TGTGCCAGCAGTTATTCACAGGGGGCTGAGGACTATGGCTACACCTTC.

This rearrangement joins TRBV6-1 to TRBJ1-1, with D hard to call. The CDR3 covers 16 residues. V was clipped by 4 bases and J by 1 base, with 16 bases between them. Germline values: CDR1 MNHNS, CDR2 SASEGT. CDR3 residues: CASSGVYIRKNTEAFF. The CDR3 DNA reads TGTGCCAGCAGTGGAGTCTACATCAGGAAGAACACTGAAGCTTTCTTT.

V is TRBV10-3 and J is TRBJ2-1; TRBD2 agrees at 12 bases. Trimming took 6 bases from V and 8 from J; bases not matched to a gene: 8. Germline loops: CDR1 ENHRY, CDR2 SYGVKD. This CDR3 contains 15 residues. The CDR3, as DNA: TGTGCCATCAGGACTAGCGGGAGCTCGTTCGATGAGCAGTTCTTC. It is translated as CAIRTSGSSFDEQFF.

The CDR3 DNA sequence: TGTGCCAGCCTGGTTTTTCGGGAGGCCTATGGCTACACCTTC. Translation gives CASLVFREAYGYTF. The chain links TRBV6-7 to TRBJ1-2, with unresolved D. Being an ORF, TRBV6-7 has a function that is uncertain. Between the trimmed V and J ends, which lost 8 bases and 4 bases, there was a span of 17 bases. The CDR3 is made up of 14 amino acids.

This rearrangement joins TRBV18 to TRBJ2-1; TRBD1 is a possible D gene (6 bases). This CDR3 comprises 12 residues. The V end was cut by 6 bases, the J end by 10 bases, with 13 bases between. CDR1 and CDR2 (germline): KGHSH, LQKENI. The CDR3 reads CASSPGAYEQFF. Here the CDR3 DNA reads TGTGCCAGCTCCCCAGGGGCGTACGAGCAGTTCTTC.